This T cell receptor beta chain was sequenced in a study of Graves' ophthalmopathy and Graves' hyperthyroidism listed by TCRdb under 2018. At the level of the whole study: Peripheral blood was collected before any treatment was given, at the time of initial diagnosis. After sampling, hyperthyroidism patients received methimazole starting at 30 mg daily, and ophthalmopathy patients received high-dose intravenous methylprednisolone. In total, 135 blood samples were TCR-sequenced: approximately 42 ophthalmopathy, under 80 hyperthyroidism and some 17 hyperthyroidism-to-ophthalmopathy patients. In roughly 6 hyperthyroidism patients, the T-cell repertoires found in thyroid tissue were compared with those found in blood. A discovery set of about a hundred patients (more than 40 ophthalmopathy, some 58 stable hyperthyroidism) was enrolled to explore V-J signatures distinguishing ophthalmopathy from hyperthyroidism. For independent validation, a separate cohort was made up of 18 hyperthyroidism patients plus 17 patients who later progressed from hyperthyroidism to ophthalmopathy. To tell Graves' ophthalmopathy apart from Graves' hyperthyroidism, and to predict which patients would progress to ophthalmopathy, the study relied on TCR beta repertoire signatures. The 100 or so discovery patients were randomly divided into training and test sets at a 7:3 ratio.

Patients with ophthalmopathy had moderately to severely active disease, with a Clinical Activity Score of 3 or more, a NOSPECS grade of 4 or more, and a disease duration of less than 3 months. Anyone with other autoimmune diseases, uncontrolled infections, pregnancy or lactation was excluded from the study. Diagnosis was based on clinical symptoms, serum thyroxine, TRAb, thyroid ultrasound and orbital computed tomography. Ficoll-Paque density gradient centrifugation was used to isolate PBMCs from around 10 ml of fresh peripheral blood. Trizol reagent was used to extract the total RNA, and its quality was then checked on an Agilent 2100 Bioanalyzer. This clonotype was recorded many times. Its target antigen remains unknown. It has no much larger one-base neighbor in the sample; base qualities were not kept. Results the study describes overall, beyond this receptor: Ophthalmopathy was separated from stable hyperthyroidism by the 13-signature model with about 88% sensitivity and around 81% specificity in cross-validation and with 80%/75% in the test set. No statistical method was used to set the sample size in advance, and the investigators knew which group each participant was assigned to. In validation, the model predicted ophthalmopathy progression with roughly 68% sensitivity and about 77% specificity; some 13 predicted patients were CT-confirmed with GO in a median of 6.5 months. Most expanded thyroid clonotypes with frequency above 0.001 were also detected in blood, suggesting blood repertoires may reflect the thyroid immune response.

Spanning cysteine to phenylalanine, the CDR3 consists of 16 amino acids. The kept DNA is CDR3 alone, 48 bases in frame from the first base. CDR1 MDHEN and CDR2 SYDVKM were looked up in the germline V gene. The V and J ends are trimmed by 2 bases and 3 bases, leaving 16 bases between them. TCR beta CDR3 regions were amplified from RNA transcripts for repertoire sequencing. A first-round RT-PCR used HTBI primers with the Qiagen OneStep RT-PCR kit, followed by a second-round multiplex PCR, size selection and purification. The libraries underwent paired-end sequencing with 100 bp reads on an Illumina HiSeq2000. Per the source publication's procedure: SOAPnuke was used for read processing, and reads with adapters, uncalled bases, a mean Phred below 15, or no exact constant-primer or identifier match were discarded. COPE v1.2.5 was used to merge high-quality paired reads. Each unique nucleotide sequence was defined as a clonotype, and clonotypes were aligned to IMGT TRB V, D and J references with MiTCR v1.1. The analysis was limited to V-J combinations with a frequency above 0.0001, which together covered roughly 99% of the repertoires. For each V-J combination, a TCR clonal expansion and chaos score was defined as the ratio of F50 clonal expansion to chaos observed in the TCRdist matrix. Welch's t-statistics and random forest were used to reduce features to about a dozen V-J combinations, which were fed into a naive Bayes classifier. The similarity between thyroid and blood repertoires was quantified using the Morisita-Horn index. Starting from the raw public reads, TCRdb applied fastp trimming at Q25, assembled clones with MiXCR and retained in-frame beta chains. When rows share a CDR3 protein, they turn into one entry using the most common DNA and genes. These V and J calls are TCRdb output, not the study's own analysis. Across this sample there are around 470,000 distinct CDR3 sequences, with approximately 14% seen only once. 9.5% to 10% of the sample is held by the ten biggest clonotypes.

Rearrangement joined TRBV28 to TRBJ2-5; too little of a D gene remains to name it. The sequence was obtained from a woman aged 25 to 45 with Graves' ophthalmopathy. Donor details come from another sample of the same person, matched by shared clones. The sample consisted of blood. The encoded CDR3 is CASSLLSGWVEETQYF. The bases are TGTGCCAGCAGTTTACTGTCCGGGTGGGTAGAAGAGACCCAGTACTTC.